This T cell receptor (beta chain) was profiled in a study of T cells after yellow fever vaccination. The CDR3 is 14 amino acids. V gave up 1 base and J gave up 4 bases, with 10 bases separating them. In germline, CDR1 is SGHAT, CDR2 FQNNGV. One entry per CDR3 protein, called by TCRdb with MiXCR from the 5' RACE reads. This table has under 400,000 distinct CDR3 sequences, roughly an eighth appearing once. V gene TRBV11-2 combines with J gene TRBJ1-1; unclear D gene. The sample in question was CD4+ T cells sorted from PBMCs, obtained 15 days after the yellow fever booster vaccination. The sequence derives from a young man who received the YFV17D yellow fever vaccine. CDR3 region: CASSLGGRLTEAFF. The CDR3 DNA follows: TGTGCCAGCAGCTTAGGTGGACGGCTCACTGAAGCTTTCTTT.